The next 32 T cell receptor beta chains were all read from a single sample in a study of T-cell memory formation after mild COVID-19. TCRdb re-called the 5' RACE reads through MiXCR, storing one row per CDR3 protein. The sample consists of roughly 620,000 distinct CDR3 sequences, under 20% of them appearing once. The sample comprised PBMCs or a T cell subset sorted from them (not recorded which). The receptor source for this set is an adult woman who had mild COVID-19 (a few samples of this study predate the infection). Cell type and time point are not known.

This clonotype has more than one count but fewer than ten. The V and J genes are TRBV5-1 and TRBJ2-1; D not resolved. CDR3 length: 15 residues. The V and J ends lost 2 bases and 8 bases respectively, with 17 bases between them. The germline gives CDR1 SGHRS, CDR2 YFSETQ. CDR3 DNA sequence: TGCGCCAGCAGCTTAGGGCTCGGCCAATCCCATGAGCAGTTCTTC. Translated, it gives CASSLGLGQSHEQFF.

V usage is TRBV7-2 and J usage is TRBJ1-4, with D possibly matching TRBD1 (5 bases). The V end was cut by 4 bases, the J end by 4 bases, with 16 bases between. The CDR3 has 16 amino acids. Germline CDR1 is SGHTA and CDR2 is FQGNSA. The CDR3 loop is CASSSTPGALNEKLFF. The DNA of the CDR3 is TGTGCCAGCAGCTCCACCCCCGGGGCGCTTAATGAAAAACTGTTTTTT.

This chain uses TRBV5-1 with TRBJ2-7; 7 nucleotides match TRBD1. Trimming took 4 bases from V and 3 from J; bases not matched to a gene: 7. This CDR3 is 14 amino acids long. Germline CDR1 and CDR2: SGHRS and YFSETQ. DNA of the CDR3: TGCGCCAGCAGCCAAGGACAGGCGTTCTACGAGCAGTACTTC. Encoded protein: CASSQGQAFYEQYF.

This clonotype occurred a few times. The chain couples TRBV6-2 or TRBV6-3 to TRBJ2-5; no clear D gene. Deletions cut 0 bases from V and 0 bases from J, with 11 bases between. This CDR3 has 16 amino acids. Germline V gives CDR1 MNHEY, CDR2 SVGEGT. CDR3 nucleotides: TGTGCCAGCAGTTACTCGCTGGCAGATCACCAAGAGACCCAGTACTTC. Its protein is CASSYSLADHQETQYF.

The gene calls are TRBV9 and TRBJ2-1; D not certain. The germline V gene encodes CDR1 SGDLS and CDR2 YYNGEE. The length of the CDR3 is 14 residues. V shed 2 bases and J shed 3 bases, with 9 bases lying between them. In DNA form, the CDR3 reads TGTGCCAGCAGCGTCGACTCCTACTACAATGAGCAGTTCTTC. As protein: CASSVDSYYNEQFF.

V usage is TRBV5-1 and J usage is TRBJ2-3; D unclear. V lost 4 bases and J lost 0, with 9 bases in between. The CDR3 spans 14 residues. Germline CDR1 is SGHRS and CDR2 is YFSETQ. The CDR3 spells CASSGYASTDTQYF. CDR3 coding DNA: TGCGCCAGCAGCGGATACGCTAGCACAGATACGCAGTATTTT.

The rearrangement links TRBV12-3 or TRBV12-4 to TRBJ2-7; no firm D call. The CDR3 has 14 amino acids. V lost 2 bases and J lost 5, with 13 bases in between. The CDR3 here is CASSLSAASHEQYF. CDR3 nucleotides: TGTGCCAGCAGTTTATCTGCAGCCAGCCACGAGCAGTACTTC.

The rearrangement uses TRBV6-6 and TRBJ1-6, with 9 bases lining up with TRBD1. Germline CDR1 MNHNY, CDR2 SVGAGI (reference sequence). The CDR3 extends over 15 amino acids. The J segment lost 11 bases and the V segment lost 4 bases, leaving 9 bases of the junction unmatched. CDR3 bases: TGTGCCAGCAGTTCGCCGGGACAGGGTTCTACACCCCTCCACTTT. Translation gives CASSSPGQGSTPLHF.

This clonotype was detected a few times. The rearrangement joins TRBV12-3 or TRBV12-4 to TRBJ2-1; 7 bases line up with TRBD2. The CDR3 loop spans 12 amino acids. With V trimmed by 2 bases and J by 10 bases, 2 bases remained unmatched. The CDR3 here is CASSLYGGEQFF. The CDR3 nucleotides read TGTGCCAGCAGTTTATACGGGGGGGAGCAGTTCTTC.

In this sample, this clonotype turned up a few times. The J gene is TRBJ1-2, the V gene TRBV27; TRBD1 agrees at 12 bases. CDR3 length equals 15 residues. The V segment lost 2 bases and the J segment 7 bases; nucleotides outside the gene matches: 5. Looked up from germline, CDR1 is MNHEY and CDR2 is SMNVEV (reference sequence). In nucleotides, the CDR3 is TGTGCCAGCAGTTTAGGGACAGGGGGCGAAGGTGGCTACACCTTC. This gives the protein CASSLGTGGEGGYTF.

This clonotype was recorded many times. The CDR3 spells CSVEPSGAYNEQFF. CDR3 DNA sequence: TGCAGCGTTGAACCTAGCGGGGCGTACAATGAGCAGTTCTTC. The chain has TRBV29-1 and TRBJ2-1; 9 bases match TRBD2. The germline CDR1 and CDR2 sequences are SQVTM and ANQGSEA. V trimming: 2 bases; J trimming: 4 bases; junction bases outside the gene matches: 3. The CDR3 contains 14 residues.

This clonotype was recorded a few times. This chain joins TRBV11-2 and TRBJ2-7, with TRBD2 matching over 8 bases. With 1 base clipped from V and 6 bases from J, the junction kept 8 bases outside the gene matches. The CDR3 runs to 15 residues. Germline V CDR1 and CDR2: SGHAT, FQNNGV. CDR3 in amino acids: CASSLVTAGAREQYF. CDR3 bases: TGTGCCAGCAGCTTAGTTACAGCGGGAGCCCGCGAGCAGTACTTC.

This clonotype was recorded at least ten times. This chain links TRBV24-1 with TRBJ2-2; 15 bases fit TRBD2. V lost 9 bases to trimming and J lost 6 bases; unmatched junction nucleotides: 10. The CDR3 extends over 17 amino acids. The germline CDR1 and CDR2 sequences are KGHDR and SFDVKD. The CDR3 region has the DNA TGTGCCACCTCTGGGGGACTAGCGGGAGGAATTGCCGGGGAGCTGTTTTTT. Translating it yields CATSGGLAGGIAGELFF.

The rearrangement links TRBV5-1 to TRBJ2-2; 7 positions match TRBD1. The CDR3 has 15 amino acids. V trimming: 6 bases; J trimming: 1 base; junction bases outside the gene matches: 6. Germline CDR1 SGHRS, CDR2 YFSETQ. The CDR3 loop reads CASKGQLGNTGELFF. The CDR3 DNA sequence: TGCGCCAGCAAGGGACAGCTCGGGAACACCGGGGAGCTGTTTTTT.

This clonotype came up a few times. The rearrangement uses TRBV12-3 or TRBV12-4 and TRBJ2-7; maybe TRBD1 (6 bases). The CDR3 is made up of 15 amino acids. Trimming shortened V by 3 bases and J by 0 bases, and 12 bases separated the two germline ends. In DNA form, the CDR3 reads TGTGCCAGCAGTTTTAGGCAGGGGAACTCCTACGAGCAGTACTTC. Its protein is CASSFRQGNSYEQYF.

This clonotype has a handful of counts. The CDR3 spells CATSGGGGNQETQYF. In DNA, the CDR3 is TGTGCCACCAGCGGCGGGGGCGGGAATCAAGAGACCCAGTACTTC. The chain is built from TRBV15 and TRBJ2-5; TRBD2 is a possible D gene (7 bases). V lost 5 bases, J lost 2 bases, and 15 bases lay in between. Germline V CDR1 and CDR2: LNHNV, YYDKDF (reference sequence). The CDR3 consists of 15 residues.

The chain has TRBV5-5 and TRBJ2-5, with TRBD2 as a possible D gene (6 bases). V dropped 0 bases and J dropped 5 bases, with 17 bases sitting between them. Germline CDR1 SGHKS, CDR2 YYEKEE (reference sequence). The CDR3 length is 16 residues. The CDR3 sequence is CASSLVPPRGGETQYF. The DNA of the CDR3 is TGTGCCAGCAGCTTGGTTCCCCCGCGGGGTGGGGAGACCCAGTACTTC.

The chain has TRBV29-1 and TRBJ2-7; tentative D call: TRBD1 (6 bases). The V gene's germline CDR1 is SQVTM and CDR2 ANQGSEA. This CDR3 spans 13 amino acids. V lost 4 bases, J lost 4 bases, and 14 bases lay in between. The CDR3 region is CSVVPTGKYEQYF. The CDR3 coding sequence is TGCAGCGTTGTCCCCACAGGGAAATACGAGCAGTACTTC.

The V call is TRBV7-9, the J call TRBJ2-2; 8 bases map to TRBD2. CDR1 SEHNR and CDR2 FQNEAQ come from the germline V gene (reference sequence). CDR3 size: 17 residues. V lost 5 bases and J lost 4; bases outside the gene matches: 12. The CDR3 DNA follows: TGTGCCAGCAGCCGCGCCGGGGTGCGGGAGGCCACCGGGGAGCTGTTTTTT. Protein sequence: CASSRAGVREATGELFF.

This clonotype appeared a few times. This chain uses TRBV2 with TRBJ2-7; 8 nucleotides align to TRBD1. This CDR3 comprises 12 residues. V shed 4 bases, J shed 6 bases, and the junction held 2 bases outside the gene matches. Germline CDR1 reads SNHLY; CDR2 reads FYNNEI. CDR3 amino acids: CASSGTGSEQYF. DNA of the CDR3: TGTGCCAGCAGTGGGACAGGGAGCGAGCAGTACTTC.

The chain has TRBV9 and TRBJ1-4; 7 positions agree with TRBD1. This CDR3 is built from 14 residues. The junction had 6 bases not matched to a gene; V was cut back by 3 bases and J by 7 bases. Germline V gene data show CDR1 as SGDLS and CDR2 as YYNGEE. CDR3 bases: TGTGCCAGCAGCGGAGGGGGCAGGCGTGAAAAACTGTTTTTT. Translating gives CASSGGGRREKLFF.

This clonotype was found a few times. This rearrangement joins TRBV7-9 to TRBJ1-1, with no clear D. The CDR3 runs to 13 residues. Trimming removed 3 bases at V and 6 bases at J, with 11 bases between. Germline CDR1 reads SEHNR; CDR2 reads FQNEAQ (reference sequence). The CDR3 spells CASSFYGSPEAFF. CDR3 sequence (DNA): TGTGCCAGCAGCTTCTACGGATCTCCTGAAGCTTTCTTT.

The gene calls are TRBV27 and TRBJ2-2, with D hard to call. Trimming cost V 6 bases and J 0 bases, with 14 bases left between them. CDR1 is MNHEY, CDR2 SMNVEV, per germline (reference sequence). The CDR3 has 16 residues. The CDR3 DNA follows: TGTGCCAGCAGCACACGTTTAACCTCGAACACCGGGGAGCTGTTTTTT. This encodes CASSTRLTSNTGELFF.

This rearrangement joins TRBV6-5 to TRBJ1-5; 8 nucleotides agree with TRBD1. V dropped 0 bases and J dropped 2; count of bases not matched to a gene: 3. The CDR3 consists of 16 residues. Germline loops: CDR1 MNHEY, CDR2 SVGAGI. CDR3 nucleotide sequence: TGTGCCAGCAGTTACTCAGGACAGGGCGGCAATCAGCCCCAGCATTTT. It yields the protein CASSYSGQGGNQPQHF.

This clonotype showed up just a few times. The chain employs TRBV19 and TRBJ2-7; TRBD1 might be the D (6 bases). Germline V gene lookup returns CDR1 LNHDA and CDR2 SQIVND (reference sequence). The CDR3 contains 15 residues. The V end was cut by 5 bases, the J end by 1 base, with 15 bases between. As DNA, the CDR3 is TGTGCCAGTAGTCTACCAGGGGTACCATCCTACGAGCAGTACTTC. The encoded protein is CASSLPGVPSYEQYF.

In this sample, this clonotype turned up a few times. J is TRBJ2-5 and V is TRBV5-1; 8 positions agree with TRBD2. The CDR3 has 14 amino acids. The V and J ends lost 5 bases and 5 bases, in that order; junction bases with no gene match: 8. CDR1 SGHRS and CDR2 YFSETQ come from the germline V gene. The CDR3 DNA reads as TGCGCCAGCAGTTTGATAGCGGGAACGGAGACCCAGTACTTC. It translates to CASSLIAGTETQYF.

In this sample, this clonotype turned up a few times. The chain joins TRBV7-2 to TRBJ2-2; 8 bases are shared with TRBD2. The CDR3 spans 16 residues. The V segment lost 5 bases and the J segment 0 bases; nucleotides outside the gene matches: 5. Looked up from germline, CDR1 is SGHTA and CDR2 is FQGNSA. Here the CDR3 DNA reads TGTGCCAGCAGCCCCGTGGGACTAGCGAACACCGGGGAGCTGTTTTTT. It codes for CASSPVGLANTGELFF.

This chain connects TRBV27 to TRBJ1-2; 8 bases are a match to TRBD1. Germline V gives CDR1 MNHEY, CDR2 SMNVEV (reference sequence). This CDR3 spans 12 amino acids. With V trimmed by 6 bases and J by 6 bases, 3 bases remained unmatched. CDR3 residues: CASRDRVHGYTF. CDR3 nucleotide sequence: TGTGCCAGCAGGGACAGGGTCCATGGCTACACCTTC.

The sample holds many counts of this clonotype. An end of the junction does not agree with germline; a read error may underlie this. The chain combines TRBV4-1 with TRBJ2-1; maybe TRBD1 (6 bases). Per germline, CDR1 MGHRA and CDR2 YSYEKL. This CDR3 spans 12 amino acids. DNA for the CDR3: TGTGCCAGCAGCCAAGGGGGCAATGAGCAGTTCTTC. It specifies CASSQGGNEQFF.

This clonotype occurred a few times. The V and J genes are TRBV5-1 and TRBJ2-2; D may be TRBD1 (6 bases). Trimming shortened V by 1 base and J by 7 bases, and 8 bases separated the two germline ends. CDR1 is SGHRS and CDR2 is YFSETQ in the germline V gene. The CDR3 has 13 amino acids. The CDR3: CASSLSGDGELFF. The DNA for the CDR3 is TGCGCCAGCAGCTTGTCAGGGGACGGGGAGCTGTTTTTT.

The DNA for the CDR3 is TGTGCCAGCAGTTACTCCGAAACCACTGAAGCTTTCTTT. Translated: CASSYSETTEAFF. The genes are TRBV6-5 and TRBJ1-1; D gene unclear. In germline, CDR1 is MNHEY, CDR2 SVGAGI. Trimming cost V 0 bases and J 4 bases, with 6 bases left between them. The CDR3 runs 13 residues.

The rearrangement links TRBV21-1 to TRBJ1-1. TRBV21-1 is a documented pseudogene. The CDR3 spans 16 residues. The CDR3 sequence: CASSKAPGLMNTEAFF. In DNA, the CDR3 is TGTGCCAGCAGCAAAGCCCCGGGACTGATGAACACTGAAGCTTTCTTT.